The rows below give T cell receptor beta chains drawn from one sample of a study of blood T cells in healthy people across ages. TCRdb independently ran MiXCR on the 5' RACE reads; one entry per CDR3 protein. This sample yields fewer than 800,000 distinct CDR3 sequences, of which about 25% are seen a single time; just under 9.5% belongs to the top ten. The sample also formed part of further work on T cells of mothers and their children.

Sequenced input: blood. These receptors came from a boy aged 5 to 17 in good health. CDR3s include the opening cysteine and the closing phenylalanine or tryptophan. The order of the fields is D gene, V gene, J gene, clone size, CDR3 protein, CDR3 DNA. The D gene is left open where the match is weak. The size entry is marked missing in some rows and otherwise reads once, few, many or a size class.

NA	TRBV9	TRBJ2-3	few	CASRWRGAGRYTQYF	TGTGCCAGCAGGTGGAGAGGGGCAGGGAGGTATACGCAGTATTTT
NA	TRBV28	TRBJ2-3	few	CASSLGFAQDTQYF	TGTGCCAGCAGTTTAGGGTTTGCACAAGATACGCAGTATTTT
TRBD2	TRBV11-2	TRBJ2-3	NA	CASSEGSSGSTDTQYF	TGTGCCAGCAGTGAGGGCTCTAGCGGGAGCACAGATACGCAGTATTTT
TRBD1	TRBV29-1	TRBJ1-4	once	CSVLQGQGGEKLFF	TGCAGCGTCTTACAGGGGCAGGGCGGTGAAAAACTGTTTTTT
TRBD1	TRBV20-1	TRBJ2-7	few	CSATNRGQGEQYF	TGCAGTGCTACTAACAGGGGGCAGGGCGAGCAGTACTTC
TRBD1	TRBV29-1	TRBJ2-7	NA	CSSMGQGYEQYF	TGCAGCAGTATGGGACAGGGCTACGAGCAGTACTTC
TRBD1	TRBV6-5	TRBJ2-7	NA	CASSYRGPGSYEQYF	TGTGCCAGCAGTTATAGGGGGCCTGGCTCCTACGAGCAGTACTTC
NA	TRBV7-8	TRBJ2-1	NA	CASSSERFGFLEQFF	TGTGCCAGCAGCTCGGAACGCTTTGGCTTCTTAGAGCAGTTCTTC
NA	TRBV10-3	TRBJ2-1	NA	CAIRLGSDNEQFF	TGTGCCATCCGACTAGGCTCTGACAATGAGCAGTTCTTC
NA	TRBV28	TRBJ2-1	NA	CASSTKRPRATGSYNEQFF	TGTGCCAGCAGCACCAAAAGACCTCGTGCAACAGGGTCATACAATGAGCAGTTCTTC
NA	TRBV6-6	TRBJ1-5	few	CASSYVLNNQPQHF	TGTGCCAGCAGTTACGTGCTGAACAATCAGCCCCAGCATTTT
TRBD1	TRBV7-3	TRBJ2-5	few	CASSLGGTGGGETQYF	TGTGCCAGCAGCTTAGGAGGCACAGGGGGTGGGGAGACCCAGTACTTC
TRBD2	TRBV7-9	TRBJ2-5	NA	CASSFGGNEQSF	TGTGCCAGCAGCTTCGGGGGGAATGAGCAGTCCTTC
TRBD2	TRBV5-1	TRBJ2-3	few	CASSLAGYTDTQYF	TGTGCCAGCAGTTTAGCGGGGTACACAGATACGCAGTATTTT
TRBD2	TRBV5-1	TRBJ2-5	NA	CASSLETSGRETQYF	TGCGCCAGCAGCTTAGAGACTAGCGGGAGGGAGACCCAATACTTC
NA	TRBV18	TRBJ1-5	few	CASSLYDRNQPQHF	TGTGCCAGCTCACTGTACGACAGAAATCAGCCCCAGCATTTT
NA	TRBV20-1	TRBJ2-2	few	CSASLGGVNTGELFF	TGCAGTGCTAGTCTGGGGGGCGTGAACACCGGGGAGCTGTTTTTT
TRBD2	TRBV13	TRBJ2-1	NA	CASSGRSGSSYNEQFF	TGTGCCAGCAGCGGCCGTAGCGGGAGCTCCTACAATGAGCAGTTCTTC
NA	TRBV5-5	TRBJ2-7	NA	CASSAQPWGSYEQYF	TGTGCCAGCAGCGCTCAACCATGGGGCTCCTACGAGCAGTACTTC
NA	TRBV6-5	TRBJ2-1	NA	CASSLTFNFGRTNEQFF	TGTGCCAGCAGCCTTACTTTCAACTTCGGACGAACCAATGAGCAGTTCTTC
NA	TRBV5-6	TRBJ2-5	NA	CASSQGPLEETQYF	TGTGCCAGCAGCCAGGGACCCCTTGAGGAGACCCAGTACTTC
NA	TRBV6-5	TRBJ1-2	few	CASSYSYAGIDGYTF	TGTGCCAGCAGCTACTCGTACGCAGGGATTGATGGCTACACCTTC